The T cell receptor (beta chain) described here comes from a study of CD8+CD57+ T cells in acquired aplastic anemia. On the study more broadly: Sorted CD4+ and CD8+ cells yielded around 3.3 ug of DNA on average.

Details on this clonotype: Its antigen is as yet unknown.

Study-level points and caveats: Significance was not reached for CD8+ Simpson's diversity between patients and controls.

It was genomic DNA that served as the template for profiling TCR beta VDJ and CDR3. Via MiXCR, TCRdb re-called the reads, giving one row per CDR3 protein. Seen here are approximately 180,000 distinct CDR3 sequences, less than 50% observed once, and the top ten hold around 1.8%. Only patients with CD8+CD57+ cell expansion on flow cytometry were chosen for sequencing. Severe acquired aplastic anemia was present in all patients. No therapy was given to patients before blood sampling. The receptor was derived from a human donor with aplastic anemia. Material for sequencing was sorted CD4+, CD8+, or CD8+CD57+ T cells (not recorded which) from PBMCs.

In DNA, the CDR3 is TGTGCCATCAGCGCGTCCGGGATCCAAGAGACCCAGTACTTC. Translated, it gives CAISASGIQETQYF. This rearrangement joins TRBV10-3 to TRBJ2-5; weak D call: TRBD2 (5 bases). CDR3 length equals 14 residues. Deletions cut 6 bases from V and 1 base from J, with 12 bases between. The germline gives CDR1 ENHRY, CDR2 SYGVKD.